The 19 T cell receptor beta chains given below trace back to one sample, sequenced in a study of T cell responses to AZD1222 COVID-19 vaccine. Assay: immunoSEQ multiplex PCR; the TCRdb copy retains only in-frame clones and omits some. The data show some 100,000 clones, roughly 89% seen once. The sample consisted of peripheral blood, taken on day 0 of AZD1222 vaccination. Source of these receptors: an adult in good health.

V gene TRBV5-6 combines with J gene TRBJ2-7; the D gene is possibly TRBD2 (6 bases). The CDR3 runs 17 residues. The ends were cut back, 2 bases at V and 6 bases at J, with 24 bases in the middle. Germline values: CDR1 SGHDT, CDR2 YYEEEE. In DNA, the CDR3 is TGTGCCAGCAGCTTTGGACTGCTCGGGACTCCATTTTGCGAGCAGTACTTC. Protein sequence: CASSFGLLGTPFCEQYF.

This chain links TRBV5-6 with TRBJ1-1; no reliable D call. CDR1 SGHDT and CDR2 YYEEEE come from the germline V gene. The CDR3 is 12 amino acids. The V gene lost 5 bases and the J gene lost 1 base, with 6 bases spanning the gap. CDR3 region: CASRLGNTEAFF. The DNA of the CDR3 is TGTGCCAGCAGACTCGGGAACACTGAAGCTTTCTTT. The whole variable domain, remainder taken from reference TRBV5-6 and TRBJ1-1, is DAGVTQSPTHLIKTRGQQVTLRCSPKSGHDTVSWYQQALGQGPQFIFQYYEEEERQRGNFPDRFSGHQFPNYSSELNVNALLLGDSALYLCASRLGNTEAFFGQGTRLTVV.

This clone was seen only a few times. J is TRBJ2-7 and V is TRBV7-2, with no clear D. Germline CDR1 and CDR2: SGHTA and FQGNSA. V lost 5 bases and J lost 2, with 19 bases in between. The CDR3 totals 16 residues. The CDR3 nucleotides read TGTGCCAGCAGCGTTCCTGCTGGCGGAACCCCCTACGAGCAGTACTTC. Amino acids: CASSVPAGGTPYEQYF.

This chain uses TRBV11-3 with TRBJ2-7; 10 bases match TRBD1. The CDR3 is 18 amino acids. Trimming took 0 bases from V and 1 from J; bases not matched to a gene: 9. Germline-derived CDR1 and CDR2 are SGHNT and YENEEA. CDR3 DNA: TGTGCCAGCAGCTTAGATCAGGGCGGGACAGGGGTTTCCTACGAGCAGTACTTC. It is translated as CASSLDQGGTGVSYEQYF.

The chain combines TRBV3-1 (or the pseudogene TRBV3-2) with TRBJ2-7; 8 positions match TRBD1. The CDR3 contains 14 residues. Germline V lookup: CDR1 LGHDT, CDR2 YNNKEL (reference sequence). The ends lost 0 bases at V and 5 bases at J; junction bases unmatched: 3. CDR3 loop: CASSQETGAHEQYF. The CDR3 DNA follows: TGTGCCAGCAGCCAAGAGACAGGGGCCCACGAGCAGTACTTC.

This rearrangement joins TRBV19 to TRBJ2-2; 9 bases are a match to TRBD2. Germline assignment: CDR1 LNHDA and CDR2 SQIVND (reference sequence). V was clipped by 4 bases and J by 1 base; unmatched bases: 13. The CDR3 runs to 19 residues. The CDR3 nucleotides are TGTGCCAGTAGTACTGCATTGGCTAGCGGGGTATTGAACACCGGGGAGCTGTTTTTT. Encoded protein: CASSTALASGVLNTGELFF. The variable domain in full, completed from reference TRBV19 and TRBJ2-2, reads DGGITQSPKYLFRKEGQNVTLSCEQNLNHDAMYWYRQDPGQGLRLIYYSQIVNDFQKGDIAEGYSVSREKKESFPLTVTSAQKNPTAFYLCASSTALASGVLNTGELFFGEGSRLTVL.

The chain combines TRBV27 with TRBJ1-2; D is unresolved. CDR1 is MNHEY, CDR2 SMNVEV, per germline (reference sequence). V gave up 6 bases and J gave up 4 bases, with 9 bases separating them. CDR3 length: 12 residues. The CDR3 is CASRGSAYGYTF. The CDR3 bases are TGTGCCAGCAGAGGGTCCGCCTATGGCTACACCTTC.

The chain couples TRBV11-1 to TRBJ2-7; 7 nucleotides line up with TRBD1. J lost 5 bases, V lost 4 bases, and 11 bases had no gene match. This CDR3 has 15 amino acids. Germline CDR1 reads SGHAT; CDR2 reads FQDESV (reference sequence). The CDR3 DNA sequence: TGTGCCAGCAGCTCCCCGGGACAGAACGAGGACGAGCAGTACTTC. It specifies CASSSPGQNEDEQYF.

The DNA for the CDR3 is TGTGCCAGCAGTGTAGGACAGGGGTATGGCTACACCTTC. Its protein product is CASSVGQGYGYTF. The chain uses TRBV28 and TRBJ1-2; the match to TRBD1 covers 9 bases. V lost 5 bases, J lost 5 bases, and 3 bases stayed unmatched. The CDR3 sequence is 13 residues long. Germline lookup yields CDR1 MDHEN and CDR2 SYDVKM.

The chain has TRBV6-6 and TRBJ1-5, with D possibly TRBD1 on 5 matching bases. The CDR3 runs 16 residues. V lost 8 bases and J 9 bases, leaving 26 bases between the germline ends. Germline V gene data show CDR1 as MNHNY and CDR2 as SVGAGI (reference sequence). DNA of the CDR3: TGTGCCAGCCAAGGGAGCAGGGCCGCCCCTTCTGGGCCCCAGCATTTT. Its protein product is CASQGSRAAPSGPQHF.

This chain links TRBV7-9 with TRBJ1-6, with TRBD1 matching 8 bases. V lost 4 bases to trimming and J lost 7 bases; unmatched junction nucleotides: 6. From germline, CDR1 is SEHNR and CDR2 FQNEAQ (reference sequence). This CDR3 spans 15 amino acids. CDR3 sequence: CASSSPTGENSPLHF. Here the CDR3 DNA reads TGTGCCAGCAGCTCCCCGACAGGGGAAAATTCACCCCTCCACTTT.

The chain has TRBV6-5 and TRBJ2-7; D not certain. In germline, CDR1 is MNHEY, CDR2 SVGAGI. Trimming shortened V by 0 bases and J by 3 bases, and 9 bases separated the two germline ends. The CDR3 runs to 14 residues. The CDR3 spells CASSYSSARYEQYF. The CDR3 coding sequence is TGTGCCAGCAGTTACTCGTCGGCTCGCTACGAGCAGTACTTC.

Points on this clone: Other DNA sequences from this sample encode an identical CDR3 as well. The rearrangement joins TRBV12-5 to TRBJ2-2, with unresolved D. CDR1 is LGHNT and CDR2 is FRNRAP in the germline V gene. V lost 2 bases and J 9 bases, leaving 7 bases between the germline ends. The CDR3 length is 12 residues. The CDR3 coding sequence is TGTGCTAGTGGTTTGATCCCAAGGGAGCTGTTTTTT. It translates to CASGLIPRELFF.

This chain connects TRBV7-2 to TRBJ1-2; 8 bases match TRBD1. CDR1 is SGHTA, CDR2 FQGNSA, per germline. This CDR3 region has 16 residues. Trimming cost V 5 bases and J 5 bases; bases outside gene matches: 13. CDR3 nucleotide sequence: TGTGCCAGCAGCAAGGCTGGTCAGGGGGCTCATTATGGCTACACCTTC. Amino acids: CASSKAGQGAHYGYTF.

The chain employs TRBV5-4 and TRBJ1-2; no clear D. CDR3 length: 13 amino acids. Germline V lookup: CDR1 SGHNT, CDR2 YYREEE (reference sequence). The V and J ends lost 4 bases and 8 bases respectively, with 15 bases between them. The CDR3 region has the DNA TGTGCCAGCAGCCGGGTACCCGGGAGCGGCTACACCTTC. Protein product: CASSRVPGSGYTF.

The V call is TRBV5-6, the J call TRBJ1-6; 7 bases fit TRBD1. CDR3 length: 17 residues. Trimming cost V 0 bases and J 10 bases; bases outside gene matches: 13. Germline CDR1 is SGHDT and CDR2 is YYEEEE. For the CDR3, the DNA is TGTGCCAGCAGCTTGGGGATCGGGACAGCAGGGAGATCACCCCTCCACTTT. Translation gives CASSLGIGTAGRSPLHF.

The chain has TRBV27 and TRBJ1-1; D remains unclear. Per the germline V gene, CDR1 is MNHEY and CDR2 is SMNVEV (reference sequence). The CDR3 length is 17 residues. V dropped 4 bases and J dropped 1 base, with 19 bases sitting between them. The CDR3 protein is CASSSPRPLEWNTEAFF. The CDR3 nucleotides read TGTGCCAGCAGTTCCCCGCGACCGCTAGAGTGGAACACTGAAGCTTTCTTT.

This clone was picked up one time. Here the CDR3 reads CASSEVVNANYGYTF. The CDR3, as DNA: TGTGCCAGCAGTGAAGTGGTCAACGCTAACTATGGCTACACCTTC. The chain joins TRBV6-1 to TRBJ1-2; D not resolved. The CDR3 is 15 residues long. From germline, CDR1 is MNHNS and CDR2 SASEGT. Trimming stripped 1 base from V and 0 bases from J, with 9 bases between.

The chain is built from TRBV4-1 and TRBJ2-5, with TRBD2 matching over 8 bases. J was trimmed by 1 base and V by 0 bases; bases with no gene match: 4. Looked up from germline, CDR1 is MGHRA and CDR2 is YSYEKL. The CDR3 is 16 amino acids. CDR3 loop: CASSQESGGPQETQYF. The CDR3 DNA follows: TGCGCCAGCAGCCAAGAAAGCGGGGGACCCCAAGAGACCCAGTACTTC.